These 13 T cell receptor beta chains came from one sample sequenced in a study of blood T cell repertoires in COVID-19. Assay used: immunoSEQ multiplex PCR; TCRdb lists only in-frame clones, some missing. The table lists about 68,000 clones, about 86% of them singletons. Sequencing input: peripheral blood. The receptor set was obtained from a man aged 45-60 years with acute or convalescent COVID-19.

The J gene is TRBJ1-2, the V gene TRBV5-4, with TRBD1 matching 10 bases. With 3 bases clipped from V and 7 bases from J, the junction kept 6 bases outside the gene matches. The CDR3 spans 14 residues. CDR1 SGHNT and CDR2 YYREEE come from the germline V gene (reference sequence). This CDR3 is CASSYRDRGFGYTF. CDR3 bases: TGTGCCAGCAGCTACCGGGACAGGGGCTTTGGCTACACCTTC.

This chain uses TRBV19 with TRBJ1-6, with D maybe TRBD1 (5 bases). Germline loops: CDR1 LNHDA, CDR2 SQIVND (reference sequence). Trimming cost V 6 bases and J 13 bases, with 22 bases left between them. The CDR3 is 15 residues long. In DNA, the CDR3 is TGTGCCAGTAGCGCCGGGCCCGGGGGAGTCTTCCCCCTCCACTTT. Protein product: CASSAGPGGVFPLHF.

This chain joins TRBV5-1 and TRBJ2-1, with TRBD1 as a possible D gene (6 bases). V lost 2 bases and J 6 bases, leaving 9 bases between the germline ends. The CDR3 loop spans 13 amino acids. Germline values: CDR1 SGHRS, CDR2 YFSETQ. The CDR3 sequence: CASSFGGPNEQFF. CDR3 sequence (DNA): TGCGCCAGCAGCTTTGGGGGCCCCAATGAGCAGTTCTTC.

The gene calls are TRBV5-1 and TRBJ2-7; 9 bases map to TRBD2. Looked up from germline, CDR1 is SGHRS and CDR2 is YFSETQ. CDR3 length equals 15 residues. V was pared by 0 bases and J by 2 bases, with 3 bases of the junction left unmatched. The CDR3 DNA reads TGCGCCAGCAGCTTGGGGTCTAGCGGGACCTACGAGCAGTACTTC. Residues: CASSLGSSGTYEQYF.

This chain links TRBV11-2 with TRBJ1-2; 8 bases fit TRBD1. J gave up 1 base and V 5 bases, and 3 bases lay outside the gene matches. The germline gives CDR1 SGHAT, CDR2 FQNNGV. The CDR3 runs 14 residues. Written as DNA, the CDR3 is TGTGCCAGCAGCCGAGGACAGGGTAACTATGGCTACACCTTC. Translating it yields CASSRGQGNYGYTF.

The rearrangement links TRBV11-2 to TRBJ1-2, with 12 bases aligning to TRBD1. This CDR3 has 14 residues. Germline CDR1 reads SGHAT; CDR2 reads FQNNGV. V shed 3 bases and J 8 bases; nucleotides not matched to a gene: 4. In DNA form, the CDR3 reads TGTGCCAGCAGCTTGGGACAGGGGGCTCAGGGCTACACCTTC. This translates into CASSLGQGAQGYTF.

The chain joins TRBV18 to TRBJ2-3; tentative D call: TRBD2 (6 bases). This CDR3 contains 19 residues. Between the trimmed V and J ends, which lost 1 base and 2 bases, there was a span of 22 bases. The germline gives CDR1 KGHSH, CDR2 LQKENI. The CDR3 DNA reads TGTGCCAGCTCACCACTTATCTGGGGCCTCAGGGAGGACACAGATACGCAGTATTTT. Translated, it gives CASSPLIWGLREDTDTQYF.

The chain is built from TRBV3-1 (or the pseudogene TRBV3-2) and TRBJ1-4; 9 nucleotides match TRBD1. J gave up 5 bases and V 4 bases, and 20 bases lay outside the gene matches. From germline, CDR1 is LGHDT and CDR2 YNNKEL (reference sequence). The CDR3 totals 20 residues. CDR3 sequence (DNA): TGTGCCAGCAGCCTCGATGACTGGACAGGGGCCACTCCACCGAATGAAAAACTGTTTTTT. Amino acid sequence: CASSLDDWTGATPPNEKLFF.

This clone was seen only a few times. The V call is TRBV24-1, the J call TRBJ1-2; 7 positions match TRBD1. The length of the CDR3 is 14 residues. V trimming: 3 bases; J trimming: 4 bases; junction bases outside the gene matches: 4. Germline loops: CDR1 KGHDR, CDR2 SFDVKD. This chain's CDR3 is CATSDGGQIYGYTF. CDR3 coding DNA: TGTGCCACCAGTGATGGGGGACAGATCTATGGCTACACCTTC.

This chain connects TRBV6-1 to TRBJ1-1, with 10 bases fitting TRBD1. There are 16 residues in the CDR3. CDR1 and CDR2 (germline): MNHNS, SASEGT. The ends lost 3 bases at V and 2 bases at J; junction bases unmatched: 6. The CDR3 sequence is CASSDVGQGINTEAFF. CDR3 coding DNA: TGTGCCAGCAGTGACGTGGGACAGGGGATCAACACTGAAGCTTTCTTT.

The V call is TRBV5-1, the J call TRBJ1-2; a possible D gene is TRBD1 (6 bases). Germline V gene sequence: CDR1 SGHRS, CDR2 YFSETQ. This CDR3 comprises 15 residues. V lost 4 bases and J lost 2, with 15 bases in between. In DNA form, the CDR3 reads TGCGCCAGCAGCCGGGACAACTTATACAACTATGGCTACACCTTC. Translation gives CASSRDNLYNYGYTF.

The chain has TRBV2 and TRBJ2-7; 7 bases line up with TRBD1. The CDR3 spans 12 residues. Germline values: CDR1 SNHLY, CDR2 FYNNEI. J was trimmed by 4 bases and V by 8 bases; bases with no gene match: 5. The CDR3 DNA reads TGTGCCAGCTCGGGACAGCTGTACGAGCAGTACTTC. Protein product: CASSGQLYEQYF. Supplemented by reference TRBV2 and TRBJ2-7, the full variable domain reads EPEVTQTPSHQVTQMGQEVILRCVPISNHLYFYWYRQILGQKVEFLVSFYNNEISEKSEIFDDQFSVERPDGSNFTLKIRSTKLEDSAMYFCASSGQLYEQYFGPGTRLTVT.

V and J are TRBV5-5 and TRBJ1-1, with D possibly being TRBD1 (5 bases). This CDR3 comprises 13 residues. Trimming left V 4 bases short and J 7 bases short, with 14 bases between. The germline V gene has CDR1 SGHKS and CDR2 YYEKEE (reference sequence). The CDR3, as DNA: TGTGCCAGCAGCAGGGGCCCCGCCAATGAAGCTTTCTTT. Encoded protein: CASSRGPANEAFF.